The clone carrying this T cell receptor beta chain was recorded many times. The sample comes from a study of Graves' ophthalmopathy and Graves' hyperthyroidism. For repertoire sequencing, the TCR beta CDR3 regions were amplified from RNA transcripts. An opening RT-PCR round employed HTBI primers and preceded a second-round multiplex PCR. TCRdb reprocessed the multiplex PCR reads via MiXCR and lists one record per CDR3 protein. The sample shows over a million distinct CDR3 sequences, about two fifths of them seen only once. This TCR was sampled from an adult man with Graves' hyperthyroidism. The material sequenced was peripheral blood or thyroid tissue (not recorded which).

CDR3 bases: TGTGCCAGCAGCCGAGACTACACCGGGGAGCTGTTTTTT. Residues: CASSRDYTGELFF. The chain uses TRBV9 and TRBJ2-2, with unresolved D. From germline, CDR1 is SGDLS and CDR2 YYNGEE. V lost 4 bases to trimming and J lost 3 bases, with 7 bases between them. The CDR3 is made up of 13 amino acids.